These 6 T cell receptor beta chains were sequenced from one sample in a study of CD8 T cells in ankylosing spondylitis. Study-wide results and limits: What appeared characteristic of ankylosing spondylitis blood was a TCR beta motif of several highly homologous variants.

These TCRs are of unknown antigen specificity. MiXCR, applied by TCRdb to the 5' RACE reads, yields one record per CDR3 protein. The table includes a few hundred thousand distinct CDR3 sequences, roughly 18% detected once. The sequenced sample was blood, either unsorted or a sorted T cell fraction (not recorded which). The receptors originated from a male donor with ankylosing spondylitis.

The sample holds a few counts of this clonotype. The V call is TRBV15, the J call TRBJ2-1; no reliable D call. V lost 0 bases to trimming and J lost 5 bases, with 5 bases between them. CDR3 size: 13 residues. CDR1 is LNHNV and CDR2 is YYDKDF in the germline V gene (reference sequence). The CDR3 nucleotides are TGTGCCACCAGCAGAGATCTTCACAATGAGCAGTTCTTC. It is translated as CATSRDLHNEQFF.

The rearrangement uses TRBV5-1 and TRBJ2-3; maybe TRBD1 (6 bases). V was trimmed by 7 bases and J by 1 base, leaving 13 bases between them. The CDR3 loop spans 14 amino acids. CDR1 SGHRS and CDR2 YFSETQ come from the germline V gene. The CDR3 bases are TGCGCCAGCGCAGGGGCAGACCGCACAGATACGCAGTATTTT. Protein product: CASAGADRTDTQYF.

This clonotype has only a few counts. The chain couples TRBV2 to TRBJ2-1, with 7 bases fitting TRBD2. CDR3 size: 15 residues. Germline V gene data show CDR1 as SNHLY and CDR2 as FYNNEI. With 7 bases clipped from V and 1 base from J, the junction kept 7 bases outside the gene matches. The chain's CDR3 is CASMGGTPSYNEQFF. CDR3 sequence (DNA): TGTGCCAGCATGGGGGGGACCCCATCCTACAATGAGCAGTTCTTC.

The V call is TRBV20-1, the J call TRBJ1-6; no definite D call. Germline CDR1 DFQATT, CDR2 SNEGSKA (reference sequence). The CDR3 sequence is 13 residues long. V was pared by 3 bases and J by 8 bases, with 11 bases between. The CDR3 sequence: CSASLGIDSPLHF. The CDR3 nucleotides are TGCAGTGCTAGTCTTGGGATCGATTCACCCCTCCACTTT.

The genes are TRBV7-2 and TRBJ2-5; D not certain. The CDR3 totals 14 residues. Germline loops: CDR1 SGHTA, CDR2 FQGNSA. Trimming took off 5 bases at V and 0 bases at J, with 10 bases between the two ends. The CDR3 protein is CASSASLDQETQYF. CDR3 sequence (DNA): TGTGCCAGCAGCGCTAGTCTGGACCAAGAGACCCAGTACTTC.

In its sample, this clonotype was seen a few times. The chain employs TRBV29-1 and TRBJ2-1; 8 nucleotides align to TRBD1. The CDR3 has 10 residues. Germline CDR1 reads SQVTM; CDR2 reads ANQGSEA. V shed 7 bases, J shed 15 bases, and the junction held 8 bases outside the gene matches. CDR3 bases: TGCAGCGCAGGTGGACAGGGAAGGTTCTTC. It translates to CSAGGQGRFF.